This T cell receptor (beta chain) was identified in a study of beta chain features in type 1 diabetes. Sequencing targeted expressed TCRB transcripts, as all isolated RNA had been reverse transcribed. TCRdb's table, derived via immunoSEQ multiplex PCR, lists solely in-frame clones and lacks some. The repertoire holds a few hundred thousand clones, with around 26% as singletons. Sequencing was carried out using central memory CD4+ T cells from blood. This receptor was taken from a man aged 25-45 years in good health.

The CDR3 loop reads CASSRTAPSGGSYEQYF. As DNA, the CDR3 is TGCGCCAGCAGCCGCACTGCTCCTAGCGGGGGCTCCTACGAGCAGTACTTC. This chain connects TRBV5-1 to TRBJ2-7; 10 nucleotides line up with TRBD2. The CDR3 consists of 17 residues. The J segment lost 0 bases and the V segment lost 4 bases, leaving 10 bases of the junction unmatched. Germline assignment: CDR1 SGHRS and CDR2 YFSETQ.